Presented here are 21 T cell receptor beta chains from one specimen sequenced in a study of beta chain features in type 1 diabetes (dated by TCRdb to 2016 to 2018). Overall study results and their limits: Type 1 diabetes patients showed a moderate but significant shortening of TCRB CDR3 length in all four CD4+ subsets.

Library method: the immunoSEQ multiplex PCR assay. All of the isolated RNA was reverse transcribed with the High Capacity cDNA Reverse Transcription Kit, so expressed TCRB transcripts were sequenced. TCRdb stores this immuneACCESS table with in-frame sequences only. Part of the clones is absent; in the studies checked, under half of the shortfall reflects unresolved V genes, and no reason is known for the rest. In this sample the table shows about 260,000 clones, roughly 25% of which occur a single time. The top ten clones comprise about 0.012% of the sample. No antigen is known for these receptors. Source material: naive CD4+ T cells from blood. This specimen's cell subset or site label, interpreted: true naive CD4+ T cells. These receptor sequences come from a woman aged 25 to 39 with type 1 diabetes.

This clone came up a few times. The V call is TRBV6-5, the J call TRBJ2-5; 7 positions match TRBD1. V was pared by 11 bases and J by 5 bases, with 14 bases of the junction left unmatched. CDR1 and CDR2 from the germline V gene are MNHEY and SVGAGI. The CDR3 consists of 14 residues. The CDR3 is CAVTRGLGDETQYF. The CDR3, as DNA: TGTGCCGTAACAAGGGGGCTAGGCGACGAGACCCAGTACTTC.

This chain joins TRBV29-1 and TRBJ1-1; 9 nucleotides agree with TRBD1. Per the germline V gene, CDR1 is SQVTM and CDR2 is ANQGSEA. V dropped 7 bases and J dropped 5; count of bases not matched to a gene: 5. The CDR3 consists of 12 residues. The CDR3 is CSAWDRETEAFF. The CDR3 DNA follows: TGCAGCGCATGGGACAGGGAGACTGAAGCTTTCTTT.

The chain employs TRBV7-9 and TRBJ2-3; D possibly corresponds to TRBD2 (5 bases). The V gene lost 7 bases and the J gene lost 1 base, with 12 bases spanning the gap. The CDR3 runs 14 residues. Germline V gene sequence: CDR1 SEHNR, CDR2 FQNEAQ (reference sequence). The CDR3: CASMERRGTDTQYF. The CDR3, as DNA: TGTGCCAGCATGGAGCGGAGAGGCACAGATACGCAGTATTTT.

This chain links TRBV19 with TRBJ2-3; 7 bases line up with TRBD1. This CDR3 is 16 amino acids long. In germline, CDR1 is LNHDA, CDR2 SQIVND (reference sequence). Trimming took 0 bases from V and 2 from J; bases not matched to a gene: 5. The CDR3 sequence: CASSIDRDRDTDTQYF. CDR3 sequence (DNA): TGTGCCAGTAGTATAGATCGCGACAGGGACACAGATACGCAGTATTTT.

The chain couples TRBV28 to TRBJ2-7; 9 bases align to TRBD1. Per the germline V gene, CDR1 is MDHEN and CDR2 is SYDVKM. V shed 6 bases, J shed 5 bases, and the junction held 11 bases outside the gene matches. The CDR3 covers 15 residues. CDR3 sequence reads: CASRTGTGTLDEQYF. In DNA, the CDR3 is TGTGCCAGCAGAACCGGGACAGGGACATTAGACGAGCAGTACTTC.

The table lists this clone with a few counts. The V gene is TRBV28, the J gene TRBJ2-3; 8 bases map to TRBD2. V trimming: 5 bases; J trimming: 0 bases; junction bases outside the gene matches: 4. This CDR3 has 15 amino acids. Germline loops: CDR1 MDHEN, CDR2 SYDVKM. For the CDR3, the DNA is TGTGCCAGCAGTCGAGCGGGAGCTAGCACAGATACGCAGTATTTT. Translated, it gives CASSRAGASTDTQYF.

The CDR3 loop reads CSVVDRLMNTEAFF. DNA of the CDR3: TGCAGCGTTGTAGACAGACTGATGAACACTGAAGCTTTCTTT. The genes are TRBV29-1 and TRBJ1-1; possible D gene TRBD1, 5 bases. V shed 4 bases and J shed 0 bases, with 12 bases lying between them. This CDR3 has 14 residues. Germline V gives CDR1 SQVTM, CDR2 ANQGSEA.

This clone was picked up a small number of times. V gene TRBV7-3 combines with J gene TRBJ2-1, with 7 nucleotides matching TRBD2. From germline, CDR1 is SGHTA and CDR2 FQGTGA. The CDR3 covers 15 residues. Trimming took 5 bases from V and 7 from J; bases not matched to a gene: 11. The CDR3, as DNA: TGTGCCAGCAGCCCGAAGCGGGAACTTTGGAATGAGCAGTTCTTC. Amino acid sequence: CASSPKRELWNEQFF.

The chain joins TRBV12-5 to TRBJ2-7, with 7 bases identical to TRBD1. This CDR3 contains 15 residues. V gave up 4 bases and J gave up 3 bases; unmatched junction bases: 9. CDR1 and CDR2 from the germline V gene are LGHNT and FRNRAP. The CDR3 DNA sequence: TGTGCTAGTGGTTCCCCTAAGACAGGGCTCTACGAGCAGTACTTC. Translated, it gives CASGSPKTGLYEQYF.

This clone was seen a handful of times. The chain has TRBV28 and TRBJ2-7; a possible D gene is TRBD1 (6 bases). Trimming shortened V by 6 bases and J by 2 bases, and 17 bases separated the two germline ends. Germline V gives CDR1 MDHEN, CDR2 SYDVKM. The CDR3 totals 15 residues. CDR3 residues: CASRSSDRSPYEQYF. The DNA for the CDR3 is TGTGCCAGCAGATCCTCTGACAGGAGCCCCTACGAGCAGTACTTC. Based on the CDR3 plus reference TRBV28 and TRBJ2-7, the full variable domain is DVKVTQSSRYLVKRTGEKVFLECVQDMDHENMFWYRQDPGLGLRLIYFSYDVKMKEKGDIPEGYSVSREKKERFSLILESASTNQTSMYLCASRSSDRSPYEQYFGPGTRLTVT.

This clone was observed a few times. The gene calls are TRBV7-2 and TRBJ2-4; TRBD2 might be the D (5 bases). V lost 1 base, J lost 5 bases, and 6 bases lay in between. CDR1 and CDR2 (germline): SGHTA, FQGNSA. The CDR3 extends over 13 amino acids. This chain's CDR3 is CASSLGGENIQYF. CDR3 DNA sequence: TGTGCCAGCAGCTTAGGGGGAGAAAACATTCAGTACTTC. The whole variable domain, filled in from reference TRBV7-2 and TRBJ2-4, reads GAGVSQSPSNKVTEKGKDVELRCDPISGHTALYWYRQSLGQGLEFLIYFQGNSAPDKSGLPSDRFSAERTGGSVSTLTIQRTQQEDSAVYLCASSLGGENIQYFGAGTRLSVL.

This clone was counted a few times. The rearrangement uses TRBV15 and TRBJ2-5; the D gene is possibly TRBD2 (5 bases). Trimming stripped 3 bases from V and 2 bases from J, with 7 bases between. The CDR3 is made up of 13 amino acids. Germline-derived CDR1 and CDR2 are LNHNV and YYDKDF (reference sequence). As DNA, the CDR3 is TGTGCCACCAGCAGGGACTTTCAAGAGACCCAGTACTTC. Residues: CATSRDFQETQYF.

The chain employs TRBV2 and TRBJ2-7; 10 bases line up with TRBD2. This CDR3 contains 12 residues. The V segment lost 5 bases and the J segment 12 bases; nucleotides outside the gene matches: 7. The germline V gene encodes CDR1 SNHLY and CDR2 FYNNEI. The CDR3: CASSFLAGVVYF. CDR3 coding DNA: TGTGCCAGCAGTTTCCTAGCGGGAGTTGTGTACTTC.

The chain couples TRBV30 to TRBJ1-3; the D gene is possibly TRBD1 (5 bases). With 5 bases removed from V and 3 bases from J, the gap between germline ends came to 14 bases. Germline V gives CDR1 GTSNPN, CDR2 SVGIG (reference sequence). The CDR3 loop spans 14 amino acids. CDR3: CAWATGHGGNTIYF. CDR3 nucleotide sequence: TGTGCCTGGGCTACCGGACACGGTGGAAACACCATATATTTT.

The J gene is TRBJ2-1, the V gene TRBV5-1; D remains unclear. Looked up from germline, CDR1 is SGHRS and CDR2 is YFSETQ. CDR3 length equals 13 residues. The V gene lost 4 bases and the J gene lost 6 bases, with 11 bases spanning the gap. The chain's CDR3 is CASSPTELNEQFF. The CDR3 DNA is TGCGCCAGCAGCCCCACCGAGCTCAATGAGCAGTTCTTC.

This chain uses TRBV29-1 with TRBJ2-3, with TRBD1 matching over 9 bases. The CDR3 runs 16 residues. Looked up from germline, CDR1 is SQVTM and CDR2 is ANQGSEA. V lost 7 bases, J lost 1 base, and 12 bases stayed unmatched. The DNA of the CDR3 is TGCAGCGCGGAAAGTGGGAGGACAGGGGGCACAGATACGCAGTATTTT. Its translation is CSAESGRTGGTDTQYF.

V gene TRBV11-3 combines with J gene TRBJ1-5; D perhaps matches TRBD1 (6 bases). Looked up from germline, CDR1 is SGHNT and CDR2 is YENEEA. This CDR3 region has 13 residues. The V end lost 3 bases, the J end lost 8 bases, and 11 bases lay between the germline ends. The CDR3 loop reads CASSFGRGEPQHF. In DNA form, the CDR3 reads TGTGCCAGCAGCTTCGGCAGGGGCGAGCCCCAGCATTTT.

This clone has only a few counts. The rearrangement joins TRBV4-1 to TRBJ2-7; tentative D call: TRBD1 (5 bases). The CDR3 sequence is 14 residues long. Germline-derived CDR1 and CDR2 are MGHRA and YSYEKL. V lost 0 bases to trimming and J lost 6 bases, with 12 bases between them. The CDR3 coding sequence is TGCGCCAGCAGCCAAGATTCGGTAGGGGTCGAGCAGTACTTC. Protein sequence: CASSQDSVGVEQYF.

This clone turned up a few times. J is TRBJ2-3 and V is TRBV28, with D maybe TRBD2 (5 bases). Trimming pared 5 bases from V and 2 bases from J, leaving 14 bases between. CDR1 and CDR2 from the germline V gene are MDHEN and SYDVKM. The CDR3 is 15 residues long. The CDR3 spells CASSPYGGLTDTQYF. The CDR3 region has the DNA TGTGCCAGCAGTCCCTACGGAGGTCTCACAGATACGCAGTATTTT.

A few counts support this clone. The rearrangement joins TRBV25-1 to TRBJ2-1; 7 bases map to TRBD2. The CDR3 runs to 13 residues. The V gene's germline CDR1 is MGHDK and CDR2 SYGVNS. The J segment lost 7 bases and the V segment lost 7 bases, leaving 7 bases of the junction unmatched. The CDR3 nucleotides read TGTGCCAGCACCCCGGGGGGAGTTAATGAGCAGTTCTTC. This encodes CASTPGGVNEQFF.

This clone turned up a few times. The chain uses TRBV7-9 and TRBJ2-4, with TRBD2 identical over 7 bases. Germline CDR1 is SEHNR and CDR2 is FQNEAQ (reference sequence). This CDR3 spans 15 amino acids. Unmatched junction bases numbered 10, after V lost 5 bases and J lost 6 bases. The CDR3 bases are TGTGCCAGCAGCCGTGCCGGACTAGGTGGAAACATTCAGTACTTC. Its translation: CASSRAGLGGNIQYF.